This T cell receptor beta chain was profiled in a study of beta chain features in type 1 diabetes. Study conclusions and caveats: Researchers report that Type 1 diabetes patients had moderately but significantly shorter TCRB CDR3s across all four CD4+ subsets. When VDJ junctions were examined, type 1 diabetes patients showed fewer insertions and more deletions. A PCR bias possibly favoring shorter templates would apply equally to patients and controls.

The CDR3 length is 14 residues. Germline V gives CDR1 SGHTA, CDR2 FQGNSA. After removal of 4 bases from V and 6 bases from J, the junction contained 7 bases not matched to a gene. CD45RO/CCR7/CD25/CD127/CD95/CD27 sorting isolated CD4+ naive, central memory, regulatory and stem cell-like memory cells. Purity of each sorted population was above 95%. Of the isolated RNA, all was reverse transcribed, and so the sequenced material was expressed TCRB transcripts. Produced via immunoSEQ multiplex PCR; TCRdb's table is partial and in-frame only. The sample includes more than 300,000 clones, 9.6% of them seen just once. Turning to this clone: Antigen: not known.

The J gene is TRBJ2-3, the V gene TRBV7-2; 7 bases align to TRBD2. This TCR derives from a young man with type 1 diabetes. The specimen was central memory CD4+ T cells from blood. The CDR3 sequence: CASSSRTSSDTQYF. CDR3 DNA sequence: TGTGCCAGCAGCTCTAGGACTAGTTCTGATACGCAGTATTTT.